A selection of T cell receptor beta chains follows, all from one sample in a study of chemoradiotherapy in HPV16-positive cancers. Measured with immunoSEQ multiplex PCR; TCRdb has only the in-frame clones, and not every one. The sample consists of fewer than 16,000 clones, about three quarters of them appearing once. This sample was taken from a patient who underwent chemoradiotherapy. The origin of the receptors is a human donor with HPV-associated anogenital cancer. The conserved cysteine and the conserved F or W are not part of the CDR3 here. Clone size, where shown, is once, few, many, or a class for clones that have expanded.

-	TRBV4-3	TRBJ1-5	ASSQFTGSNQPQH
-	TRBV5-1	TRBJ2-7	ASSLEGQGGQY
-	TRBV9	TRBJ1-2	ASSTRTGGPGYT
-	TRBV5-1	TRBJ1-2	ASSLVQGGGYT
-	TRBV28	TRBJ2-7	ASSGLGTGVEQY
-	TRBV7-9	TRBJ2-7	ASSFHAYEQY
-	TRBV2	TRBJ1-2	ASSEDRARYRVRGYT
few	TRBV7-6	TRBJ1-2	ASSLAAGTGGYT
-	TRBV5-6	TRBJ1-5	ASSLQGVHQPQH
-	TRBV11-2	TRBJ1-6	ASSSALRDPYNSPLH
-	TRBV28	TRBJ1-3	ASRATGTSGNTIY
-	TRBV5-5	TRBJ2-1	ASSHAVSSYNEQF
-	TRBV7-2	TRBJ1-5	ASSAGLGQPQH
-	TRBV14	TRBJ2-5	ASSQDDRGYPVRTQY
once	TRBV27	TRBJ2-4	ASSSPREAKNIQY
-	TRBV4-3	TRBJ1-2	ASSQAPFSPGYT
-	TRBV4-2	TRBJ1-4	ASSQDQWGRKNEKLF
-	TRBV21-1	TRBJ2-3	ASSIRDRGNESTDTQY
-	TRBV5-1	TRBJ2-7	ASSPGHTGPSNEQY
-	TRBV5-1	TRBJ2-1	ASSLIGGNEQF
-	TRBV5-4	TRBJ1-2	ASSLWGFGYGYT
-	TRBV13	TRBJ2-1	ASSPRGLAGLYNEQF
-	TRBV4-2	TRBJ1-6	ASSHDLQGDSPLH
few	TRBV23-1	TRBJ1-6	ASRPTEGRSLYNSPLH
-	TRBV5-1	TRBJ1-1	ASSRAGTGKGEAF
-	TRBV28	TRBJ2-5	ASSFGGQRKTQY
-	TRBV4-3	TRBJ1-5	ASSQSTGFDQPQH
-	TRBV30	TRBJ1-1	AWTSHLNTEAF
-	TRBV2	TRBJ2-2	ASSEDRGELF
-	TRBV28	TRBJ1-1	ASSLTGRTEAF
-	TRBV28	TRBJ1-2	ASSSPREGANGYT
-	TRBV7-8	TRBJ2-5	ASSGRRTAETQY
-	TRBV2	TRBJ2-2	ARERHPDTGELF
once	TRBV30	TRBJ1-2	AWGRSQGYT
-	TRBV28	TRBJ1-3	ASSLWGGVSGNTIY
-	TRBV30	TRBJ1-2	AWSSNNYGYT
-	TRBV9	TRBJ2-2	ASSVSGGARAGELF
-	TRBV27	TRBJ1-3	ASSSPYSMNTIY
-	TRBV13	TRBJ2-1	ASSQPPGYNEQF
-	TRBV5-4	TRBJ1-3	ASSLQTGSGNTIY
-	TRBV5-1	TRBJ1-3	ASSLGGVSGNTIY
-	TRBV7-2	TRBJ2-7	ASSSSSLTYYEQY
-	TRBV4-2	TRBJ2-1	ASSQVKSRDYNEQF
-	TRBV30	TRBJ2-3	AWSPGASTDTQY
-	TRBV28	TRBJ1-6	ASSQRQGLGVAYNSPLH
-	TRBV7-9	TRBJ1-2	ASSLTEQTNYGYT
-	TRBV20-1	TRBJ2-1	SADSYNEQF
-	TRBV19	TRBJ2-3	ASSIVGGGVDTQY
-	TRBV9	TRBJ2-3	ASSPSLRGTQY
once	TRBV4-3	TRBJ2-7	ASSLSSGTIHEQY
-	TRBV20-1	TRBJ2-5	SAAGRETQY
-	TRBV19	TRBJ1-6	ASSIGTVNSPLH
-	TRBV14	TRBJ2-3	ASSLADTQY
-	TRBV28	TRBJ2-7	ASSSPGGALYEQY
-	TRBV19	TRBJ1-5	ASSGQYNQPQH
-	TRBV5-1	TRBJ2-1	ASSLAGAGYNEQF